This T cell receptor (beta chain) derives from a study of CXCR3-negative and CXCR3-positive naive CD8 T cells (dated by TCRdb to between 2018 and 2021). As for the study more broadly: In total, roughly 140 million TRB reads were obtained, which works out to roughly 1.5 +/- 0.3 million reads per library. Diversity and physicochemical repertoire analyses covered under twelve donors pooled from two independent experiments. TRBV-TRBJ cluster analysis included naive subsets from a handful of donors and memory cells from 3 donors. The paper's findings and limits, for the study overall: Comparably high repertoire diversity was found in both naive subsets, whereas much lower repertoire diversity was found in memory CD8+ T cells. Surface CD5, linked to self-reactivity in mice, was comparable between naive subsets; TCR interaction strength was therefore also inferred from TRB CDR3 physicochemical properties. CXCR3 expression partially decreased after cryopreservation, so most assays used freshly isolated PBMCs. TRB CDR3s from CXCR3-positive naive cells showed higher hydrophobicity (lower Kidera factor 4), lower energy, and higher strength and volume indices than CXCR3-negative naive cells. Within the same donor, TRBV-TRBJ usage looked similar between naive CXCR3-negative and CXCR3-positive cells, but memory cells had distinct patterns.

As regards this clonotype: Its antigen remains unidentified.

Sequencer: NextSeq 550. The Human TCR Profiling Kit (MiLaboratory) was used to prepare UMI-labeled 5' RACE TRB cDNA libraries. cDNA synthesis used the entire amount of extracted RNA, and PCR amplification then used the entire amount of cDNA produced. Libraries were prepared in parallel using an identical number of PCR cycles. Per the original workflow: With a requirement of at least two reads per UMI, MIGEC and MiXCR extracted about 52,000 +/- 9,100 unique UMI-labeled TRB cDNA molecules per library. On average, each library contained roughly 40,000 +/- 10,000 functional in-frame TRB CDR3 nucleotide clonotypes without stop codons. Diversity metrics, including normalized Shannon-Wiener and Chao1, were computed in VDJtools after downsampling to 5000 UMI-labeled TRB molecules per sample. VDJtools computed clonotype-size-weighted physicochemical properties of the central five CDR3 residues: interaction energy, strength, volume and Kidera factor 4. TCRdb reprocessed the raw reads; every CDR3 protein sequence is a single record, and DNA is not supplied. TCRdb, not the authors, supplied the V and J calls. This sample's table has entries for about 84,000 distinct CDR3 sequences. The ten largest make up roughly 0.64% of the sample.

Each CD8+ T cell subset was flow-sorted in triplicate, and some 300,000 cells per subset were placed directly into RLT lysis buffer. To exclude memory contaminants, naive CD8+ T cells were stringently defined as CD45RO-CCR7+CD27+CD95-. Standard density gradient centrifugation was used to isolate peripheral blood mononuclear cells from buffy coats. A FACSAria III was used to flow-sort naive CD8+ T cells into CXCR3-negative and CXCR3-positive populations. An RNeasy Mini Kit was used to extract total RNA from the sorted cells. Taken from cysteine to phenylalanine, the CDR3 has 15 residues. No coding sequence is recorded. From a lookup of the germline V gene, CDR1 and CDR2 are LGHNA and YNFKEQ.

The chain was built from TRBV4-2 and TRBJ2-7; lacking DNA, the TRBD2 call made by TCRdb goes unchecked. Material for sequencing was naive CXCR3+ CD8+ T cells from blood. Interpreted using the paper, the cell subset or site label stands for: CD45RO-CCR7+CD27+CD95- naive CD8+ T cells expressing CXCR3 (TNR3+). The sequence derives from a human donor in good health. Some clones in this sample may be carry-over from other donors' samples. Here the CDR3 is given as CASSQVSGSSYEQYF.